This T cell receptor beta chain appears in the sequencing data of a study of OX40 agonist ivuxolimab in advanced cancers. Study-wide background: The dose of intravenous ivuxolimab that patients received every 2 weeks ranged from 0.01 to 10 mg/kg. About 44% of patients had received prior checkpoint inhibitor therapy. Patients achieving partial responses numbered three: one hepatocellular carcinoma case and two cutaneous melanoma cases. Study observations and caveats: Clonal expansion from baseline to week 6 occurred in both CD4+ and CD8+ T cells.

The length of the CDR3 is 13 residues. Trimming removed 5 bases at V and 5 bases at J, with 12 bases between. Germline loops: CDR1 SGHVS, CDR2 FQNEAQ. Data came from immunoSEQ multiplex PCR; TCRdb stores just in-frame clones and leaves some out. The table lists around 67,000 clones, roughly nine tenths of them singletons. Turning to this clone: Its antigen is currently unknown.

The chain couples TRBV7-8 to TRBJ2-5; D might be TRBD1 or TRBD2, each matching 6 bases. Sequences were derived from CD4+ or CD8+ T cells sorted from blood, sampled in a trial of the OX40 agonist ivuxolimab. The clonotype comes from an adult with an advanced solid tumor such as melanoma, head and neck, liver or kidney cancer. Here the CDR3 DNA reads TGTGCCAGCAGCATAGGAGGGGGGGAGACCCAGTACTTC. Amino acids: CASSIGGGETQYF.